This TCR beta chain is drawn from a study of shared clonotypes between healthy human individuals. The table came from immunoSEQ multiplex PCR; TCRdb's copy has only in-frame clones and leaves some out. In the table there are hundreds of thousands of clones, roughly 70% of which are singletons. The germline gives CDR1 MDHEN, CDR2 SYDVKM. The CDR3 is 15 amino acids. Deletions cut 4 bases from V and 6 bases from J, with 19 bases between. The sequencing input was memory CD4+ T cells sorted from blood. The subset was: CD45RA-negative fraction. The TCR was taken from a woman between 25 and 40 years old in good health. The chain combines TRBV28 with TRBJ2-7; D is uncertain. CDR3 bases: TGTGCCAGCAGTTCCCCTGCTGGTAGCCGAGGCGAGCAGTACTTC. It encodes CASSSPAGSRGEQYF.